The present entry profiles one TCR beta chain with its context. Its antigen remains unidentified. This entry comes from a study of OX40 agonist ivuxolimab in advanced cancers. Study-wide context: Six ivuxolimab dose levels, 0.01 to 10 mg/kg, were given intravenously every 2 weeks. At just under 85% male, the cohort had a mean age of 60 years, ranging from roughly 20 to 90. Study-level results: Nonresponders included some who also had low normalized T-cell clonal expansion. CD4+ and CD8+ blood T cells expanded clonally by week 6 at 0.1 to 3.0 mg/kg.

Profiling relied on immunoSEQ multiplex PCR, and the TCRdb table lists in-frame clones only, not all of them. The table has 79,000 or so clones, about 90% seen once; the top ten hold 1.6%. This CDR3 spans 14 amino acids. The V end lost 8 bases, the J end lost 2 bases, and 12 bases lay between the germline ends. The germline gives CDR1 KGHSH, CDR2 LQKENI. This TCR was recovered from an adult with an advanced solid tumor such as melanoma, head and neck, liver or kidney cancer. The sample here was CD4+ or CD8+ T cells sorted from blood, taken in a trial of the OX40 agonist ivuxolimab. The chain has TRBV18 and TRBJ2-2; D gene ambiguous. This chain's CDR3 is CASPSGGNTGELFF. CDR3 in DNA: TGTGCCAGCCCCTCAGGCGGAAACACCGGGGAGCTGTTTTTT.